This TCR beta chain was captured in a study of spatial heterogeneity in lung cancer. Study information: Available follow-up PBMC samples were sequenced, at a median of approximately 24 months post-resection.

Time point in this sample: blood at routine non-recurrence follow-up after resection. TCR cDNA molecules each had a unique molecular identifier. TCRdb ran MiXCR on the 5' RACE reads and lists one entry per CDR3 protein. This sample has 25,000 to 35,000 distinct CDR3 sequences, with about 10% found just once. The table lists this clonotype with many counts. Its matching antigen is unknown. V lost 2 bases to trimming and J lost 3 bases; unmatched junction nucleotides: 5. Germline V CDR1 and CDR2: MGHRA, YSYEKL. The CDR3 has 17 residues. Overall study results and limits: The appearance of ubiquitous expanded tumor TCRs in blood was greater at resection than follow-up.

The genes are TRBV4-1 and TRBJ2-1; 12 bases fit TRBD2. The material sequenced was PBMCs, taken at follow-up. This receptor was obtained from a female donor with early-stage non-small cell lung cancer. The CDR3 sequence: CASSQTPSGGGYNEQFF. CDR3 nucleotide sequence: TGCGCCAGCAGCCAAACCCCTAGCGGGGGGGGCTACAATGAGCAGTTCTTC.